This T cell receptor (beta chain) appears in the sequencing data of a study of blood T cell repertoires in COVID-19. Overall study: Both acute and convalescent COVID-19 samples were obtained from the United States, Italy and Spain. Sample material is recorded as cDNA or gDNA derived from T cells, B-cell-depleted T cells, or PBMCs.

Germline V gives CDR1 ENHRY, CDR2 SYGVKD. The CDR3 length is 13 residues. Trimming took 3 bases from V and 4 from J, leaving 9 bases between them. In the authors' workflow: For nucleated cells, counts were estimated from reference gene primer amplification. TCRdb's copy holds only in-frame clones and misses some; the assay was immunoSEQ multiplex PCR. V and J calls and clone size come straight from that table; D and trimming were deduced from the DNA. The top ten hold roughly two fifths of the sample, which has about 49,000 clones, about three quarters seen once. The chain carries TRBV10-3 and TRBJ2-5; D call uncertain. This TCR was sampled from a man between 65 and 85 years old with active or convalescent COVID-19. Input material: peripheral blood. CDR3 coding DNA: TGTGCCATCAGTGATCTTGTCCCAGAGACCCAGTACTTC. The encoded protein is CAISDLVPETQYF.